The 19 T cell receptor beta chains below all came from one sample that was sequenced in a study of blood T cells in healthy people across ages. For the second PCR, which ran for roughly 7 to 11 cycles, a sample-barcoded 5' primer and a J-beta primer mix were used. TCRdb used MiXCR to reprocess the 5' RACE reads, holding one entry per CDR3 protein. In the table there are around 280,000 distinct CDR3 sequences, 27% of which are singletons. Material for sequencing was blood. The source of these receptors is a woman aged 70 to 79 in good health.

V and J are TRBV20-1 and TRBJ1-1; D gene uncertain. The V gene lost 0 bases and the J gene lost 3 bases, with 2 bases spanning the gap. Per the germline V gene, CDR1 is DFQATT and CDR2 is SNEGSKA (reference sequence). The CDR3 runs 11 residues. This chain's CDR3 is CSAREDTEAFF. In DNA, the CDR3 is TGCAGTGCTAGAGAGGACACTGAAGCTTTCTTT.

The chain uses TRBV6-5 and TRBJ2-2; 7 bases are a match to TRBD2. The germline V gene encodes CDR1 MNHEY and CDR2 SVGAGI. Losses at the gene ends were 6 bases for V and 8 bases for J; bases not matched to a gene: 12. This CDR3 is built from 15 residues. CDR3 in DNA: TGTGCCAGCAGATCTAGCGGAGCCAGATTAGGGGAGCTGTTTTTT. This gives the protein CASRSSGARLGELFF.

The V and J genes are TRBV20-1 and TRBJ1-2; 8 positions agree with TRBD1. V lost 3 bases to trimming and J lost 5 bases; unmatched junction nucleotides: 5. The CDR3 totals 13 residues. CDR1 DFQATT and CDR2 SNEGSKA come from the germline V gene (reference sequence). The CDR3 protein is CSARGQARYGYTF. The CDR3 region has the DNA TGCAGTGCTAGGGGACAGGCTCGATATGGCTACACCTTC.

The J gene is TRBJ2-1, the V gene TRBV20-1, with D possibly matching TRBD2 (6 bases). The J call may be wrong; the DNA end is better matched by TRBJ2-7. Per the germline V gene, CDR1 is DFQATT and CDR2 is SNEGSKA (reference sequence). The length of the CDR3 is 14 residues. The CDR3 here is CSAPGAGPSYEQYF. The CDR3, as DNA: TGCAGTGCCCCCGGAGCGGGTCCCTCCTACGAGCAGTACTTC.

This clonotype has only a few counts. The rearrangement joins TRBV7-2 to TRBJ2-1; 7 bases are shared with TRBD1. CDR1 is SGHTA and CDR2 is FQGNSA in the germline V gene. There are 17 residues in the CDR3. V shed 5 bases, J shed 0 bases, and the junction held 10 bases outside the gene matches. This CDR3 is CASSPRQGRSSYNEQFF. The CDR3 coding sequence is TGTGCCAGCAGCCCGCGACAGGGCCGTAGCTCCTACAATGAGCAGTTCTTC.

This chain links TRBV10-3 with TRBJ2-6; D call uncertain. V shed 6 bases and J shed 2 bases, with 8 bases lying between them. Germline V gives CDR1 ENHRY, CDR2 SYGVKD. This CDR3 has 14 amino acids. CDR3 sequence (DNA): TGTGCCATCAGGAACAGTGCTGGGGCCAACGTCCTGACTTTC. It encodes CAIRNSAGANVLTF.

This clonotype came up a few times. V usage is TRBV7-2 and J usage is TRBJ1-5; D remains unclear. This CDR3 spans 13 amino acids. Germline loops: CDR1 SGHTA, CDR2 FQGNSA. The V end was cut by 0 bases, the J end by 8 bases, with 8 bases between. CDR3 nucleotides: TGTGCCAGCAGCTTAGCGCAGGTGGAGCCCCAGCATTTT. Translated: CASSLAQVEPQHF.

The chain recombines TRBV20-1 with TRBJ2-5; a possible D gene is TRBD2 (5 bases). The DNA matches TRBJ2-7 better at its end, which makes the J call doubtful. From germline, CDR1 is DFQATT and CDR2 SNEGSKA (reference sequence). This CDR3 is built from 13 residues. CDR3 amino acids: CSASKDGVDEQYF. CDR3 nucleotides: TGCAGTGCTAGCAAGGACGGGGTGGACGAGCAGTACTTC.

The chain links TRBV11-2 to TRBJ2-1, with 7 bases fitting TRBD2. Unmatched junction bases numbered 19, after V lost 5 bases and J lost 6 bases. Germline V CDR1 and CDR2: SGHAT, FQNNGV. This CDR3 spans 18 amino acids. The CDR3: CASSPDALGRGGGNEQFF. The DNA for the CDR3 is TGTGCCAGCAGCCCGGACGCCCTAGGGAGGGGAGGAGGCAATGAGCAGTTCTTC.

This clonotype was seen ten or more times. V usage is TRBV7-2 and J usage is TRBJ2-7; 8 bases are a match to TRBD2. The length of the CDR3 is 15 residues. The germline gives CDR1 SGHTA, CDR2 FQGNSA. Unmatched junction bases numbered 8, after V lost 5 bases and J lost 2 bases. CDR3 nucleotides: TGTGCCAGCAGCCATACTAGCGGTACCACCTACGAGCAGTACTTC. Translating gives CASSHTSGTTYEQYF.

The CDR3 DNA reads TGCGCCAGCAGCCAACGCACAGACACTGAAGCTTTCTTT. It codes for CASSQRTDTEAFF. The chain recombines TRBV4-3 with TRBJ1-1; no definite D call. This CDR3 has 13 residues. CDR1 is LGHNA, CDR2 YSLEER, per germline. V shed 2 bases and J shed 3 bases, with 7 bases lying between them.

The chain links TRBV14 to TRBJ2-1, with 11 nucleotides matching TRBD2. The CDR3 covers 16 residues. The V gene end was trimmed by 2 bases and the J gene end by 6 bases; junction bases not matched to a gene: 6. Germline CDR1 and CDR2: SGHDN and FVKESK. The CDR3, as DNA: TGTGCCAGCAGCCAACACGGACTAGCGGGCGTCAATGAGCAGTTCTTC. Translating it yields CASSQHGLAGVNEQFF.

The chain employs TRBV7-2 and TRBJ2-5; the match to TRBD2 covers 10 bases. The V segment lost 5 bases and the J segment 1 base; nucleotides outside the gene matches: 7. The CDR3 covers 16 residues. Per germline, CDR1 SGHTA and CDR2 FQGNSA. The CDR3: CASSLSGRGGQETQYF. The CDR3 coding sequence is TGTGCCAGCAGCCTAAGCGGGAGGGGGGGCCAAGAGACCCAGTACTTC. The full variable domain, completed using reference TRBV7-2 and TRBJ2-5, is GAGVSQSPSNKVTEKGKDVELRCDPISGHTALYWYRQSLGQGLEFLIYFQGNSAPDKSGLPSDRFSAERTGGSVSTLTIQRTQQEDSAVYLCASSLSGRGGQETQYFGPGTRLLVL.

The J gene is TRBJ2-5, the V gene TRBV28; 9 nucleotides line up with TRBD2. V shed 3 bases, J shed 3 bases, and the junction held 8 bases outside the gene matches. This CDR3 comprises 16 residues. The germline V gene has CDR1 MDHEN and CDR2 SYDVKM. CDR3 sequence reads: CASSFGGRAREETQYF. In DNA, the CDR3 is TGTGCCAGCAGTTTCGGCGGGAGGGCTCGAGAAGAGACCCAGTACTTC.

V gene TRBV5-1 combines with J gene TRBJ1-1; 8 bases fit TRBD1. The germline CDR1 and CDR2 sequences are SGHRS and YFSETQ. The CDR3 loop spans 14 amino acids. V trimming: 7 bases; J trimming: 1 base; junction bases outside the gene matches: 6. The CDR3 sequence is CASARTGRNTEAFF. The CDR3 bases are TGCGCCAGCGCTCGGACAGGGCGGAACACTGAAGCTTTCTTT. The full variable domain, in which reference TRBV5-1 and TRBJ1-1 provide the parts outside the CDR3, is KAGVTQTPRYLIKTRGQQVTLSCSPISGHRSVSWYQQTPGQGLQFLFEYFSETQRNKGNFPGRFSGRQFSNSRSEMNVSTLELGDSALYLCASARTGRNTEAFFGQGTRLTVV.

This clonotype was found many times. The chain carries TRBV7-2 and TRBJ2-4; the D gene is possibly TRBD1 (5 bases). This CDR3 comprises 15 residues. Trimming took 1 base from V and 0 from J, leaving 7 bases between them. Germline V gene lookup returns CDR1 SGHTA and CDR2 FQGNSA. The CDR3 DNA reads as TGTGCCAGCAGCTTAGGACAGATAGCCAAAAACATTCAGTACTTC. Protein: CASSLGQIAKNIQYF.

J is TRBJ1-2 and V is TRBV11-1; tentative D call: TRBD1 (5 bases). The CDR3 runs to 12 residues. Germline CDR1 and CDR2: SGHAT and FQDESV (reference sequence). Trimming took 4 bases from V and 7 from J, leaving 10 bases between them. In DNA, the CDR3 is TGTGCCAGCAGCTCAGGGACCGGTGGCTACACCTTC. Protein sequence: CASSSGTGGYTF.

The J gene is TRBJ1-2, the V gene TRBV9; D ambiguous. Germline CDR1 and CDR2: SGDLS and YYNGEE. The CDR3 is 15 amino acids. Trimming took 0 bases from V and 4 from J, leaving 13 bases between them. The chain's CDR3 is CASSVVPDGPYGYTF. The CDR3, as DNA: TGTGCCAGCAGCGTAGTCCCCGATGGGCCCTATGGCTACACCTTC.

V and J are TRBV28 and TRBJ2-7; tentatively, D is TRBD2 (6 bases). The CDR3 totals 15 residues. Looked up from germline, CDR1 is MDHEN and CDR2 is SYDVKM. Trimming cost V 7 bases and J 6 bases, with 22 bases left between them. The CDR3 nucleotides are TGTGCCAGCACCCTTGGGGGGTACCGGGGAGGCGAGCAGTACTTC. Encoded protein: CASTLGGYRGGEQYF.